Sequencing of this T cell receptor beta chain was carried out in a study of cytomegalovirus exposure and HLA in healthy donors. Findings and caveats of the study: A later examination showed that TCR association rates differed by HLA locus, with DRB1 most and HLA-C fewest. The classifier reportedly diagnosed cytomegalovirus status with high specificity and sensitivity. Of the V segments, some could not be distinguished, including TRBV6-2 and TRBV6-3, and were excluded.

V gave up 4 bases and J gave up 3 bases, with 5 bases separating them. The germline V gene encodes CDR1 LNHDA and CDR2 SQIVND (reference sequence). This CDR3 is 12 amino acids long. Comments on this clone: What it recognizes is unknown.

Amplification used 60 Vbeta primers and 13 Jbeta primers. Authors' processing steps: Unique TCR beta chains numbered around 75 million in a later analysis, with roughly 10 million shared. This table comes from immunoSEQ multiplex PCR, and its TCRdb copy is limited to in-frame clones, with some not included. That table furnishes V, J and clone size, whereas the DNA furnished D and trimming. The sample includes approximately 77,000 clones, roughly 76% seen only once; the top ten take about 12%. The receptor was isolated from a male donor in good health and CMV-seropositive. The chain is built from TRBV19 and TRBJ2-3; no firm D call. The specimen was PBMCs. The CDR3 is CASSTQTDTQYF. The CDR3 DNA sequence: TGTGCCAGTAGTACCCAGACAGATACGCAGTATTTT. The full variable domain, its missing parts supplied by reference TRBV19 and TRBJ2-3, is DGGITQSPKYLFRKEGQNVTLSCEQNLNHDAMYWYRQDPGQGLRLIYYSQIVNDFQKGDIAEGYSVSREKKESFPLTVTSAQKNPTAFYLCASSTQTDTQYFGPGTRLTVL.